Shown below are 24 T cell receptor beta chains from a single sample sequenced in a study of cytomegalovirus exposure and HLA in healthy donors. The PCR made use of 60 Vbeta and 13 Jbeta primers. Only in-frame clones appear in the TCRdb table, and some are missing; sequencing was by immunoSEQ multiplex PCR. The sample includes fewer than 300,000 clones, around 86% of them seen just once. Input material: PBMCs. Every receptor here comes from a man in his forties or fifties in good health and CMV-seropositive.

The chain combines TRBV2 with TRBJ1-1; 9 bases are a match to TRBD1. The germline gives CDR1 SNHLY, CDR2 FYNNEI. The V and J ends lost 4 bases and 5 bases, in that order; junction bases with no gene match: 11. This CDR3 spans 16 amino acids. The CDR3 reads CASSGRRDREGTEAFF. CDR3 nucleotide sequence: TGTGCCAGCAGTGGTCGGAGGGACAGGGAGGGGACTGAAGCTTTCTTT.

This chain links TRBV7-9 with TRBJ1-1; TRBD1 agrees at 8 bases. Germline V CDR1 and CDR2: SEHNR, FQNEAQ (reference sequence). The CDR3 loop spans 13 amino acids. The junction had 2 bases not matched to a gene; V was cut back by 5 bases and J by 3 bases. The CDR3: CASSNRGDTEAFF. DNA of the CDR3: TGTGCCAGCAGCAACAGGGGGGACACTGAAGCTTTCTTT.

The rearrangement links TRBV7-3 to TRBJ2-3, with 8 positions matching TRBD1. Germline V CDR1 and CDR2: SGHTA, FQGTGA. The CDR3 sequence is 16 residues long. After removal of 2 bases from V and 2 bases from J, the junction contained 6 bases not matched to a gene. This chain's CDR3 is CASSLGSRGLTDTQYF. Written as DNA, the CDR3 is TGTGCCAGCAGCTTAGGCTCCAGGGGGCTCACAGATACGCAGTATTTT.

CDR3 sequence reads: CASSLTPPTGELFF. The CDR3 DNA reads TGTGCCAGCAGCCTGACTCCCCCCACCGGGGAGCTGTTTTTT. The chain joins TRBV5-4 to TRBJ2-2, with D hard to call. The CDR3 consists of 14 residues. Per germline, CDR1 SGHNT and CDR2 YYREEE (reference sequence). V was trimmed by 4 bases and J by 4 bases, leaving 11 bases between them.

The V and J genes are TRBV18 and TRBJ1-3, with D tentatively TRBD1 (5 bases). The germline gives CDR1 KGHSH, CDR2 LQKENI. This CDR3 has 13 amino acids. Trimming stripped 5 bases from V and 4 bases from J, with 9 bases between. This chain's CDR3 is CASSSGLGNTIYF. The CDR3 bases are TGTGCCAGCTCATCAGGGCTCGGAAACACCATATATTTT.

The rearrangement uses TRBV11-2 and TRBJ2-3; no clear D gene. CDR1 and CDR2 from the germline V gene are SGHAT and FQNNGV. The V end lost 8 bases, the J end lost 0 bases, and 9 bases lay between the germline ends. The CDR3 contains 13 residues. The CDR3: CASVRQSTDTQYF. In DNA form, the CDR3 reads TGTGCCAGCGTGCGGCAGAGCACAGATACGCAGTATTTT.

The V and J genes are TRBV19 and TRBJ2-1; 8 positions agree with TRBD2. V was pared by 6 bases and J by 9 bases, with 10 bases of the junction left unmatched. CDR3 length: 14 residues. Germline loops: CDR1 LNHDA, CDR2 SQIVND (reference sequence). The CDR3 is CASRGAGERGEQFF. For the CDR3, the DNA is TGTGCCAGTAGAGGAGCGGGAGAACGTGGTGAGCAGTTCTTC.

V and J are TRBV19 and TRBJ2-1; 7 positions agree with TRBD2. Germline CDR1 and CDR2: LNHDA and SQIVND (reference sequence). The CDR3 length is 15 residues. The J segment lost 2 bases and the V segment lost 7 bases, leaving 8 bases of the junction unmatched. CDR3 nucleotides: TGTGCCAGTACCCCAGCGGGACTTACCTACAATGAGCAGTTCTTC. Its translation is CASTPAGLTYNEQFF.

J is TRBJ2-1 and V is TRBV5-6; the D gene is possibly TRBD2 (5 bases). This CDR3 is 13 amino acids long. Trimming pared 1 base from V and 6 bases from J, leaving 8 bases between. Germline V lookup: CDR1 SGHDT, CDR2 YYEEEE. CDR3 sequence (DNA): TGTGCCAGCAGCTTGACTAGTATCAATGAGCAGTTCTTC. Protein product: CASSLTSINEQFF.

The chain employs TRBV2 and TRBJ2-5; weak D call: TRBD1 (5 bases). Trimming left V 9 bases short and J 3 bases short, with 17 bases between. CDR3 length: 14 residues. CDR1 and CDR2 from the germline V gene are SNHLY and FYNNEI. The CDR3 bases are TGTGCCAGTTCGAAGGTGGGCAGGGAAGAGACCCAGTACTTC. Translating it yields CASSKVGREETQYF.

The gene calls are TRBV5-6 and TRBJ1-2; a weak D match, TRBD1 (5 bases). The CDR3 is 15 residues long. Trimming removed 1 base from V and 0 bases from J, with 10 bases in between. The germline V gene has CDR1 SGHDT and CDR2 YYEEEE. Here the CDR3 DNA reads TGTGCCAGCAGCTTGTTGGCAGGGACTAACTATGGCTACACCTTC. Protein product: CASSLLAGTNYGYTF.

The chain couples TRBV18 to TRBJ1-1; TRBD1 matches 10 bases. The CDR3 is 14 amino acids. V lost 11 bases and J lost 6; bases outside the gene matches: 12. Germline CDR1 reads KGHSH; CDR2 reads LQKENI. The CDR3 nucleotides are TGTGCCGGAGCGACAGGGGGCGTTTTACCTGAAGCTTTCTTT. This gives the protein CAGATGGVLPEAFF.

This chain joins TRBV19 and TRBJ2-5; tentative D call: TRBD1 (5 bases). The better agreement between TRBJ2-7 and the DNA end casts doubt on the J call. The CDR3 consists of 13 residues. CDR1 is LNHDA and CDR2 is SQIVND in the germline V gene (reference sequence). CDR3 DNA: TGTGCCAGTCCTGACAGATCCGGCTACGAGCAGTACTTC. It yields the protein CASPDRSGYEQYF.

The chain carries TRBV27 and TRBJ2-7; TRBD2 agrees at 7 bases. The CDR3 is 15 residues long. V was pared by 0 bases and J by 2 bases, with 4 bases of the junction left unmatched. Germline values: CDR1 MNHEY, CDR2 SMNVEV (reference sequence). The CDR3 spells CASSLSISGTYEQYF. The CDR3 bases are TGTGCCAGCAGTTTATCGATCAGCGGGACCTACGAGCAGTACTTC.

The CDR3 DNA reads as TGTGCCAGCAGTGAGTGGCGGCAGGGGAACACTGAAGCTTTCTTT. It specifies CASSEWRQGNTEAFF. The V and J genes are TRBV6-1 and TRBJ1-1; D perhaps matches TRBD1 (5 bases). Per germline, CDR1 MNHNS and CDR2 SASEGT. The CDR3 contains 15 residues. V dropped 3 bases and J dropped 1 base, with 12 bases sitting between them.

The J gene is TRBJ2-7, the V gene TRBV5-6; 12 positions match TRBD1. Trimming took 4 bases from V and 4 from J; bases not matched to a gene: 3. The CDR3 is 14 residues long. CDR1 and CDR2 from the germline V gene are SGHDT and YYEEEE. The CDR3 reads CASSGTGGKYEQYF. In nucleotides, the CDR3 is TGTGCCAGCAGCGGGACAGGGGGCAAGTACGAGCAGTACTTC.

The CDR3 DNA reads as TGTGCCAGCAGCCTAAGGACTAGCGGCGTCTACGAGCAGTACTTC. As protein: CASSLRTSGVYEQYF. The chain carries TRBV7-2 and TRBJ2-7, with TRBD2 identical over 10 bases. V was pared by 5 bases and J by 3 bases, with 7 bases of the junction left unmatched. There are 15 residues in the CDR3. Germline V gene sequence: CDR1 SGHTA, CDR2 FQGNSA.

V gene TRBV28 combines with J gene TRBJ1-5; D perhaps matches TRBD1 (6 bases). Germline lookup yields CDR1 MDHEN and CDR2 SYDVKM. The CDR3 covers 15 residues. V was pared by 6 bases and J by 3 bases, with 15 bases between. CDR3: CASRWSRGSNQPQHF. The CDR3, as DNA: TGTGCCAGCAGATGGAGCAGGGGTTCCAATCAGCCCCAGCATTTT.

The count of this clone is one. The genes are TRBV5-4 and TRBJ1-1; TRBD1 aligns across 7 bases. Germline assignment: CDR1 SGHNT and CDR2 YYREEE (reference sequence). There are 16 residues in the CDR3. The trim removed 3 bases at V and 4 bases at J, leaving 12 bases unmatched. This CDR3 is CASSSDRALSGTEAFF. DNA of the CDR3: TGTGCCAGCAGCTCCGACAGGGCCCTATCGGGCACTGAAGCTTTCTTT.

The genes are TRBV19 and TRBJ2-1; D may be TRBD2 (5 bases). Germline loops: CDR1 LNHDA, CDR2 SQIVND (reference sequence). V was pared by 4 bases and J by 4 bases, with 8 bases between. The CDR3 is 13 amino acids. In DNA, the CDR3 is TGTGCCAGTAGTACCCCGGGGTACAATGAGCAGTTCTTC. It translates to CASSTPGYNEQFF. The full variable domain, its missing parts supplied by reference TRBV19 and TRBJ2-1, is DGGITQSPKYLFRKEGQNVTLSCEQNLNHDAMYWYRQDPGQGLRLIYYSQIVNDFQKGDIAEGYSVSREKKESFPLTVTSAQKNPTAFYLCASSTPGYNEQFFGPGTRLTVL.

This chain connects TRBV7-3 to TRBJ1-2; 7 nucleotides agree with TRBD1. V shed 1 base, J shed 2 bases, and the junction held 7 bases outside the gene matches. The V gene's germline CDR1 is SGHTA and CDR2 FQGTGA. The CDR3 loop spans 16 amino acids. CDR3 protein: CASSLRVGQANYGYTF. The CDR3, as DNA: TGTGCCAGCAGCTTAAGGGTCGGACAGGCAAACTATGGCTACACCTTC.

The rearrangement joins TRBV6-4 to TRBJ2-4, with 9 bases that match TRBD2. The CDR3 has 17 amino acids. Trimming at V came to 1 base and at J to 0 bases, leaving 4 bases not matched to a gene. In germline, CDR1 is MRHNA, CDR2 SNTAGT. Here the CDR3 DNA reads TGTGCCAGCAGTGACTTTATTAGCGGGAGAGCCAAAAACATTCAGTACTTC. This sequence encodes CASSDFISGRAKNIQYF.

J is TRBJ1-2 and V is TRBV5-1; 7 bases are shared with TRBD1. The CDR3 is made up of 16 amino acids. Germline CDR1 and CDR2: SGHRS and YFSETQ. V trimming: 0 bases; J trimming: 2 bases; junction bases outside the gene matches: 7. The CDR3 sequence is CASSLAGTATNYGYTF. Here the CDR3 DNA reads TGCGCCAGCAGCTTGGCCGGGACAGCTACCAACTATGGCTACACCTTC.

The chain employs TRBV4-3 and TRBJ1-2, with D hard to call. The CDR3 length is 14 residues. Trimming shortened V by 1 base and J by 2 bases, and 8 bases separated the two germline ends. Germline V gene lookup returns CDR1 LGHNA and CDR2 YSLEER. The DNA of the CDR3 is TGCGCCAGCAGCCAAGGGAGGCTGAACTATGGCTACACCTTC. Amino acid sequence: CASSQGRLNYGYTF.